This T cell receptor beta chain was sequenced for a study of metastatic and nonmetastatic thyroid tumors. Each patient came to thyroid surgery without any prior treatment (of any kind). This clone was detected ten times or more. The CDR3 has 13 residues. V lost 5 bases to trimming and J lost 5 bases; unmatched junction nucleotides: 6. Germline V CDR1 and CDR2: GTSNPN, SVGIG (reference sequence). TCRdb recomputed clones from the PCR reads via MiXCR. The table records some 13,000 clones, about an eighth of them present only once. The chain links TRBV30 to TRBJ2-7, with 10 nucleotides matching TRBD1. The clonotype originates from a female donor with papillary thyroid cancer or a benign thyroid nodule (not recorded which). Some clones in this sample may be carry-over from other donors' samples. Material for sequencing was blood. CDR3 region: CAWGQGGRHEQYF. In DNA, the CDR3 is TGTGCCTGGGGACAGGGGGGCAGACACGAGCAGTACTTC.